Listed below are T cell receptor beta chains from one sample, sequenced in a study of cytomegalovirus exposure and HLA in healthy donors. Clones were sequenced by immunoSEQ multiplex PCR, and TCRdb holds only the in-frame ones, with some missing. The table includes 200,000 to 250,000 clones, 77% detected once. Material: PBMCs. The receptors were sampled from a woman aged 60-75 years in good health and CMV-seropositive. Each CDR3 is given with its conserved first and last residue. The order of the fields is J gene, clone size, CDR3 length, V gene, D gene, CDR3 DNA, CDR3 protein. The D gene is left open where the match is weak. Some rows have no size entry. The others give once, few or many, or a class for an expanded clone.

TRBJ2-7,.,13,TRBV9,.,TGTGCCAGCAGCGTAGTCGCCTCCGGGGAGCAGTACTTC,CASSVVASGEQYF
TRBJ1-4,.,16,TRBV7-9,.,TGTGCCAGCAGCCGAGATACACCGGGGTATATCGAAAAACTGTTTTTT,CASSRDTPGYIEKLFF
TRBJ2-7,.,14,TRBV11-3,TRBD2,TGTGCCAGCAGTCGGACTAGTGGCTCCTACGAGCAGTACTTC,CASSRTSGSYEQYF
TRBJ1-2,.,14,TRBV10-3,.,TGTGCCATCAGTGAGTTTCCAGATTTCTTAGGCTACACCTTC,CAISEFPDFLGYTF
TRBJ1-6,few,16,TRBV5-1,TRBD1,TGCGCCAGCAGCCCGACAGGGAGCTCCTATAATTCACCCCTCCACTTT,CASSPTGSSYNSPLHF
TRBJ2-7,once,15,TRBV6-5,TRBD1,TGTGCCAGCAGCTACGACAGGGAGCGGTCCTACGAGCAGTACTTC,CASSYDRERSYEQYF
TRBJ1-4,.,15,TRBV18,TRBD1,TGTGCCAGCTCCCAAGGAGGACGACAGGGGGAAAAACTGTTTTTT,CASSQGGRQGEKLFF
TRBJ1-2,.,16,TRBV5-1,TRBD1,TGCGCCAGCCGAGGGGGACAGAGCGCTTCTAACTATGGCTACACCTTC,CASRGGQSASNYGYTF
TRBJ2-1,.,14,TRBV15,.,TGTGCCACCAGCGAGCACGGTCTGAACAATGAGCAGTTCTTC,CATSEHGLNNEQFF
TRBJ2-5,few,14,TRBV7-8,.,TGTGCCAGCAGCTTAGGAGGGCGGATGAGTCCCCAGTACTTC,CASSLGGRMSPQYF
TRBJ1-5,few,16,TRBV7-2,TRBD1,TGTGCCAGCAGCTTAGAGGGGGCGAACGGGGTTCAGCCCCAGCATTTT,CASSLEGANGVQPQHF
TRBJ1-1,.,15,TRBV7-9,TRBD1,TGTGCCAGCAGCTTTGGGGACAGGGGAAACACTGAAGCTTTCTTT,CASSFGDRGNTEAFF
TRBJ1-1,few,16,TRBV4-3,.,TGCGCCAGCAGCCAAGATGCGGGATATTTGGACACTGAAGCTTTCTTT,CASSQDAGYLDTEAFF
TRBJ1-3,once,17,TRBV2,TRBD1,TGTGCCAGCATCCCCCTCCCCGGACAGGGTACTGGAAACACCATATATTTT,CASIPLPGQGTGNTIYF
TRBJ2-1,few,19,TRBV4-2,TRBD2,TGTGCCAGCAGCCAAGATCTAAGGGGAGGCGGGGGGGCCCACAATGAGCAGTTCTTC,CASSQDLRGGGGAHNEQFF
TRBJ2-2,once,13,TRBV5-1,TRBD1,TGCGCCAGCAGCCGACAGGGGGACGGGGAGCTGTTTTTT,CASSRQGDGELFF
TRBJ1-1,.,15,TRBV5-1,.,TGCGCCAGCAGCTTGGCGGGGAACATGAACACTGAAGCTTTCTTT,CASSLAGNMNTEAFF
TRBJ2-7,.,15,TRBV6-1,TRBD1,TGTGCCAGCAGGGACAGGTCTATAACGAGGAACGAGCAGTACTTC,CASRDRSITRNEQYF
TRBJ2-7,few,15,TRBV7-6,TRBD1,TGTGCCAGCAGCTACGGACAGGTGCCTACCTACGAGCAGTACTTC,CASSYGQVPTYEQYF
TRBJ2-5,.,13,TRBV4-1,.,TGCGCCAGCAGCCCTCCGGACCAAGAGACCCAGTACTTC,CASSPPDQETQYF
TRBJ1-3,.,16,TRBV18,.,TGTGCCAGCTCACTCACTAGGTTTCGCTCTGGAAACACCATATATTTT,CASSLTRFRSGNTIYF
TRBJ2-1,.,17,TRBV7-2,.,TGTGCCAGCAGCTTAGCGCCACGGAGGGCCTCCTACAATGAGCAGTTCTTC,CASSLAPRRASYNEQFF
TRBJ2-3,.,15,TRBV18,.,TGTGCCAGCTCACCACCCGGGATCAACACAGATACGCAGTATTTT,CASSPPGINTDTQYF
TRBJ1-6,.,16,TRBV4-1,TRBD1,TGCGCCAGCAGCCAGGTACCCGGGACAGCTTATTCACCCCTCCACTTT,CASSQVPGTAYSPLHF
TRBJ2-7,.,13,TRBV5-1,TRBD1,TGCGCCAGCGGATCAGGACAGGGGTTTCAGCAGTACTTC,CASGSGQGFQQYF
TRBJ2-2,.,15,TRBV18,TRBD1,TGTGCCAGCTCACCACCCAGGGGGTTGACCGGGGAGCTGTTTTTT,CASSPPRGLTGELFF
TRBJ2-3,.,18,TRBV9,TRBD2,TGTGCCAGCAGCCCCCAGACTAGCGGGGGATTTGGGGCAGATACGCAGTATTTT,CASSPQTSGGFGADTQYF
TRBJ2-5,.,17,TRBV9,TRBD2,TGTGCCAGCAGCACCCGACCTAATAGCGGGGGATTTGAGACCCAGTACTTC,CASSTRPNSGGFETQYF
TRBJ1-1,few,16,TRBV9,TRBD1,TGTGCCAGCACGAAAGGGGATCTAGCAGGGGGCACTGAAGCTTTCTTT,CASTKGDLAGGTEAFF
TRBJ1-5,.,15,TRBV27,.,TGTGCCAGCAGTTGGACCAGGGCGGGAGGTCAGCCCCAGCATTTT,CASSWTRAGGQPQHF
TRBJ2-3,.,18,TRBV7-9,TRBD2,TGTTCCAGCAGCTTAGGGACTAGCGGGAGCGACAGCACAGATACGCAGTATTTT,CSSSLGTSGSDSTDTQYF
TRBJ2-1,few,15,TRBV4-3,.,TGCGCCAGCAGCCAAGCCGGGTCCTTTCACAATGAGCAGTTCTTC,CASSQAGSFHNEQFF
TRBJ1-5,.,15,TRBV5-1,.,TGCGCCAGCAGCTTGGGTCCAGGAAGCAATCAGCCCCAGCATTTT,CASSLGPGSNQPQHF
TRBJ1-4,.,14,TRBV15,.,TGTGCCACCAGGAACAGACCGGGGAGAGAAAAACTGTTTTTT,CATRNRPGREKLFF
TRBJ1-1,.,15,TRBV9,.,TGTGCCAGCAGCGACGGGAGGGGCTCAAACACTGAAGCTTTCTTT,CASSDGRGSNTEAFF
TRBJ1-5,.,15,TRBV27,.,TGTGCCAGCAGTTTATGGGGGGTGGGCAATCAGCCCCAGCATTTT,CASSLWGVGNQPQHF
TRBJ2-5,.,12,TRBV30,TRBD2,TGTGCCTGGAGTGGCGGGGGAGAGACCCAGTACTTC,CAWSGGGETQYF
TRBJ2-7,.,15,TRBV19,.,TGTGCCAGTAGTATACAGGTTACAGCATCCTACGAGCAGTACTTC,CASSIQVTASYEQYF
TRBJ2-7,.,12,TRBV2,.,TGTGCCAGCAGGCCAGACAGCTACGAGCAGTACTTC,CASRPDSYEQYF
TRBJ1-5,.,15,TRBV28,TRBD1,TGTGCCAGCAGTTTCTCGGACAGGGGGCATCAGCCCCAGCATTTT,CASSFSDRGHQPQHF
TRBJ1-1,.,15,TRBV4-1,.,TGCGCCAGCAGCCAACCGAGGCGCGGGAACACTGAAGCTTTCTTT,CASSQPRRGNTEAFF
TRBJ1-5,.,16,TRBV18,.,TGTGCCAGCTCACCACCTTTTCGGAGGAGCAATCAGCCCCAGCATTTT,CASSPPFRRSNQPQHF
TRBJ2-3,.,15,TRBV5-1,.,TGCGCCAGCAGTCCCGAGGGAGACGGCACAGATACGCAGTATTTT,CASSPEGDGTDTQYF
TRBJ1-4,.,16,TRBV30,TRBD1,TGTGCCTGGAGTGAGGGCGCCGGGACAGCAGCTGAAAAACTGTTTTTT,CAWSEGAGTAAEKLFF
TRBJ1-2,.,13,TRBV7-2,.,TGTGCCAGCAGCTTAAACGGGGGCTATGGCTACACCTTC,CASSLNGGYGYTF
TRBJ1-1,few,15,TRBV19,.,TGTGCCAGTAGTATAGATCAGGGGCGGAACACTGAAGCTTTCTTT,CASSIDQGRNTEAFF
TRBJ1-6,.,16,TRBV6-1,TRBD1,TGTGCCAGCAGTGAAAACAGGGGAGGCAATAATTCACCCCTCCACTTT,CASSENRGGNNSPLHF
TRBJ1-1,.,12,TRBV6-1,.,TGTGCCAGCAGTAGACACCGATACGGAGCTTTCTTT,CASSRHRYGAFF
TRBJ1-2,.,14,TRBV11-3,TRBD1,TGTGCCAGCAGCCTCGCCGGGACAGTAAATGGCTACACCTTC,CASSLAGTVNGYTF
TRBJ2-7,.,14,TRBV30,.,TGTGCCTGGAGTAGGGGGTTACAGAGCTACGAGCAGTACTTC,CAWSRGLQSYEQYF
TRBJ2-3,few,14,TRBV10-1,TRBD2,TGCGCCAGCAGTGTTAGCGGGAGCACAGATACGCAGTATTTT,CASSVSGSTDTQYF
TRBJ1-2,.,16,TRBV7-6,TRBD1,TGTGCCAGCAGCGGAGGGGACAGGGGAGATTTAGATGGCTACACCTTC,CASSGGDRGDLDGYTF
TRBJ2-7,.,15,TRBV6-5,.,TGTGCCAGCAGTCCCCAGTGGGAGAACTCCTACGAGCAGTACTTC,CASSPQWENSYEQYF